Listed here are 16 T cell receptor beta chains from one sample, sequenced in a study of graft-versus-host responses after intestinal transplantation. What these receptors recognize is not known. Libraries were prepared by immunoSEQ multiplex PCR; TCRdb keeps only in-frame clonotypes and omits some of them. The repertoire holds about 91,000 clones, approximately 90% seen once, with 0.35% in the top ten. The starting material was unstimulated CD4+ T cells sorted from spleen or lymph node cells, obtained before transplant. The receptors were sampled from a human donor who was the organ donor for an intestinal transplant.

CDR3 sequence: CSAGQLLGYTF. CDR3 nucleotides: TGCAGTGCTGGACAGCTCCTGGGCTACACCTTC. This sequence joins TRBV20-1 and TRBJ1-2; tentative D call: TRBD1 (6 bases). Germline CDR1 is DFQATT and CDR2 is SNEGSKA (reference sequence). The CDR3 runs 11 residues. Trimming left V 5 bases short and J 8 bases short, with 12 bases between.

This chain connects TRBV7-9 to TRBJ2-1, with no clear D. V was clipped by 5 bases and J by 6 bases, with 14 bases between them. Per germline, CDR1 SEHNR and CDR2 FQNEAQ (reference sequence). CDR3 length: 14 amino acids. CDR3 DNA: TGTGCCAGCAGCACCTTTCGTTCGGGCAATGAGCAGTTCTTC. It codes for CASSTFRSGNEQFF.

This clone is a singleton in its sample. CDR3 sequence reads: CASSQSLGLRNTEAFF. DNA of the CDR3: TGCGCCAGCAGTCAATCCCTTGGGCTGCGGAACACTGAAGCTTTCTTT. This rearrangement joins TRBV23-1 to TRBJ1-1; D gene unclear. TRBV23-1 is given ORF status, its function remaining uncertain. The CDR3 is made up of 16 amino acids. V was clipped by 0 bases and J by 1 base, with 12 bases between them.

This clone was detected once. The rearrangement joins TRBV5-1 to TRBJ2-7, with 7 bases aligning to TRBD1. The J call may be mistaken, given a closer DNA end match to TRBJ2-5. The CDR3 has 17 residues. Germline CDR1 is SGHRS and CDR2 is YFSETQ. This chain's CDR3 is CASSLIPGTAIQETQYF. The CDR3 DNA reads TGCGCCAGCAGCTTAATCCCCGGGACAGCTATCCAAGAGACCCAGTACTTC.

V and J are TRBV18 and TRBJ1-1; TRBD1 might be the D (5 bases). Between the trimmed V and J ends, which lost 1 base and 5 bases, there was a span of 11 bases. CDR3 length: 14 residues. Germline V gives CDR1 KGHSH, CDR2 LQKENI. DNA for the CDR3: TGTGCCAGCTCACCACAGTCGGGGGAAACTGAAGCTTTCTTT. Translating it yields CASSPQSGETEAFF.

CDR3 DNA: TGTGCCAGTAGTTTCATGGGACAGGATAATCAGCCCCAGCATTTT. It yields the protein CASSFMGQDNQPQHF. This sequence joins TRBV19 and TRBJ1-5, with TRBD1 matching over 8 bases. Trimming removed 5 bases from V and 4 bases from J; junction bases left unmatched: 7. Germline CDR1 and CDR2: LNHDA and SQIVND (reference sequence). The CDR3 sequence is 15 residues long.

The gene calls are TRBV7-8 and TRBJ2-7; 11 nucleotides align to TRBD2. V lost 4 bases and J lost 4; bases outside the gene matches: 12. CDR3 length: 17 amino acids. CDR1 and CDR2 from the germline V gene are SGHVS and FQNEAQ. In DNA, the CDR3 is TGTGCCAGCAGCTCCCGATCGACTAGCGGGGCCACATACGAGCAGTACTTC. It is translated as CASSSRSTSGATYEQYF.

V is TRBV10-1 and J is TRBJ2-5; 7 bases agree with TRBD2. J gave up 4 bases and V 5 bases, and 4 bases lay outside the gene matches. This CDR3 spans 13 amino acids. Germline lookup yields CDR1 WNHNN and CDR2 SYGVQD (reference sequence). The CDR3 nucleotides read TGCGCCAGCAGTTTTTTAGCGGGAGAGACCCAGTACTTC. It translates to CASSFLAGETQYF.

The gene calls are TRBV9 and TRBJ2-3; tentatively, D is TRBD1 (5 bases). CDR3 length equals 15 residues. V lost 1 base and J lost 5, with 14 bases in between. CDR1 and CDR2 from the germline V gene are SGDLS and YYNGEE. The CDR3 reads CASSVRQGYLDTQYF. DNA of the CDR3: TGTGCCAGCAGCGTAAGGCAGGGCTACTTAGATACGCAGTATTTT.

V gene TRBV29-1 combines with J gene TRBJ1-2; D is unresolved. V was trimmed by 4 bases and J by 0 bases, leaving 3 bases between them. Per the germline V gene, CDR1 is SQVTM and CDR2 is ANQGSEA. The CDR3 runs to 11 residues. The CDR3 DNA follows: TGCAGCGTTGCGGCTAACTATGGCTACACCTTC. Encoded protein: CSVAANYGYTF. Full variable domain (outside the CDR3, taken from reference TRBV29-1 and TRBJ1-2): SAVISQKPSRDICQRGTSLTIQCQVDSQVTMMFWYRQQPGQSLTLIATANQGSEATYESGFVIDKFPISRPNLTFSTLTVSNMSPEDSSIYLCSVAANYGYTFGSGTRLTVV.

CDR3 sequence: CASSKGQVSGNTIYF. The CDR3 region has the DNA TGTGCCAGCAGCAAAGGGCAGGTCTCTGGAAACACCATATATTTT. The chain links TRBV21-1 to TRBJ1-3; the table names TRBD1, a call not compared with the DNA. TRBV21-1 is designated a pseudogene. The length of the CDR3 is 15 residues.

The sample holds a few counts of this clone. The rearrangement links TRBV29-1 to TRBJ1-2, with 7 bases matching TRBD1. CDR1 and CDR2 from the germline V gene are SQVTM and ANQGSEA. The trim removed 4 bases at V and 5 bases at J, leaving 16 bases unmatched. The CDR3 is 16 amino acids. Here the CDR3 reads CSVAGTAARGIYGYTF. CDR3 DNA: TGCAGCGTTGCAGGGACAGCAGCCCGTGGGATTTATGGCTACACCTTC.

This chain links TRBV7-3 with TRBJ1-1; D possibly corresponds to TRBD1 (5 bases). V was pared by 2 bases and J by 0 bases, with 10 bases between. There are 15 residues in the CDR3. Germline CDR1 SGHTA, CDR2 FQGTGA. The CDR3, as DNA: TGTGCCAGCAGCTTACAGGGATCCATGAACACTGAAGCTTTCTTT. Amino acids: CASSLQGSMNTEAFF.

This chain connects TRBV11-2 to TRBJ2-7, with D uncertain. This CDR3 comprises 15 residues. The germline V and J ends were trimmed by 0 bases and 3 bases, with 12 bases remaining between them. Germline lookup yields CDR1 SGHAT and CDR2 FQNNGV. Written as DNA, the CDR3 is TGTGCCAGCAGCTTAGAGGGCAGGCCCAACTACGAGCAGTACTTC. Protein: CASSLEGRPNYEQYF.

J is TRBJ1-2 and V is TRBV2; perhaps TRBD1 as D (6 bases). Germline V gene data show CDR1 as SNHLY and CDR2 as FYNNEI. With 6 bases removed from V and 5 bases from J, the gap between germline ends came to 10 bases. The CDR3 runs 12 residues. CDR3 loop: CASRRGGYGYTF. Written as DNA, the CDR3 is TGTGCCAGCAGGCGAGGGGGATATGGCTACACCTTC. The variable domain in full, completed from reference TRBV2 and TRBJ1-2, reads EPEVTQTPSHQVTQMGQEVILRCVPISNHLYFYWYRQILGQKVEFLVSFYNNEISEKSEIFDDQFSVERPDGSNFTLKIRSTKLEDSAMYFCASRRGGYGYTFGSGTRLTVV.

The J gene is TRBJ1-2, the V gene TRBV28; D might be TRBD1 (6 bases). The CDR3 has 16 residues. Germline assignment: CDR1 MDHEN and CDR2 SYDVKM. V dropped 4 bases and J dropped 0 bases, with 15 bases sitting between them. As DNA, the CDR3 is TGTGCCAGCAGTTCGGTCGGACAGACTACTAACTATGGCTACACCTTC. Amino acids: CASSSVGQTTNYGYTF.